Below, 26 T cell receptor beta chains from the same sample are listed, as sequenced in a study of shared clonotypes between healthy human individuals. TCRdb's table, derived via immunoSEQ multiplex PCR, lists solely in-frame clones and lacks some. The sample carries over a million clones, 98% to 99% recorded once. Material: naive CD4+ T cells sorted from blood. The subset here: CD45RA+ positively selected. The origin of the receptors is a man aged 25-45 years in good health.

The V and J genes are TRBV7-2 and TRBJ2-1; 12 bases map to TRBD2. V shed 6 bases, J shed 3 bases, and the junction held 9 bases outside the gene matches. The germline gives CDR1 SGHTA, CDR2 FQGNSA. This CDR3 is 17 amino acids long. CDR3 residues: CASSLRLAGALYNEQFF. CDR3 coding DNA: TGTGCCAGCAGTTTACGACTAGCGGGAGCTCTCTACAATGAGCAGTTCTTC.

The CDR3 DNA reads as TGCGCCAGCAGCTTCCCACCAAGTAGTGAAAAACTGTTTTTT. Residues: CASSFPPSSEKLFF. The gene calls are TRBV5-1 and TRBJ1-4; D unresolved. CDR1 is SGHRS and CDR2 is YFSETQ in the germline V gene. The CDR3 contains 14 residues. Between the trimmed V and J ends, which lost 2 bases and 7 bases, there was a span of 12 bases.

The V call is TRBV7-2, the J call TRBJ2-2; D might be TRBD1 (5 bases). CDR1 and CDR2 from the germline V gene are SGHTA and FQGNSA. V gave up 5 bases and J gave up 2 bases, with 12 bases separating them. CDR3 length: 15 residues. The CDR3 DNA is TGTGCCAGCAGCCCGACAGTACTCAACACCGGGGAGCTGTTTTTT. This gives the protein CASSPTVLNTGELFF.

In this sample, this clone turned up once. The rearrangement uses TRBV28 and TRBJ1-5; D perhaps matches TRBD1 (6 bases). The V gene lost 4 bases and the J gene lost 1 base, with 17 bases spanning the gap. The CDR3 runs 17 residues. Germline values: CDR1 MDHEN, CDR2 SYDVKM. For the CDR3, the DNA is TGTGCCAGCAGTTCCCGTACAGGGCTCTACAGCAATCAGCCCCAGCATTTT. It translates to CASSSRTGLYSNQPQHF.

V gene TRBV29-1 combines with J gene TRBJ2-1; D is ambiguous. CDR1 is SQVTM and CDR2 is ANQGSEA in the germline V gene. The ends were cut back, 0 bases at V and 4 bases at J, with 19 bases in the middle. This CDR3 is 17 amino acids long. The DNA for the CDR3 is TGCAGCGTTGAAGACCCTGAACACCGAATTTGGTACAATGAGCAGTTCTTC. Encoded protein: CSVEDPEHRIWYNEQFF.

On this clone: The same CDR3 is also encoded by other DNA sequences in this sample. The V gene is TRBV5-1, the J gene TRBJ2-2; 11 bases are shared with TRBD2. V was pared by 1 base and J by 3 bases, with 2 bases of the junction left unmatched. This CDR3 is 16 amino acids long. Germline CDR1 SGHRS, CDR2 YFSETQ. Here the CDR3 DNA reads TGCGCCAGCAGCTTGCTAGCGGGAGGAGACACCGGGGAGCTGTTTTTT. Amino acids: CASSLLAGGDTGELFF. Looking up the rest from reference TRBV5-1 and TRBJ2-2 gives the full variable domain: KAGVTQTPRYLIKTRGQQVTLSCSPISGHRSVSWYQQTPGQGLQFLFEYFSETQRNKGNFPGRFSGRQFSNSRSEMNVSTLELGDSALYLCASSLLAGGDTGELFFGEGSRLTVL.

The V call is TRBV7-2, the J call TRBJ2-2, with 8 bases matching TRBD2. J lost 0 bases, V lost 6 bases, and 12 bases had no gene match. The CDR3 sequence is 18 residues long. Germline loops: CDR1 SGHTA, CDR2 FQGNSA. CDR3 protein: CASRPRTSGSTNTGELFF. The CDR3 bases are TGTGCCAGCAGACCACGTACTAGCGGCTCTACGAACACCGGGGAGCTGTTTTTT.

The CDR3 here is CASSPAGEHTEAFF. In nucleotides, the CDR3 is TGTGCCAGTAGCCCTGCAGGGGAGCACACTGAAGCTTTCTTT. The J gene is TRBJ1-1, the V gene TRBV19, with D maybe TRBD1 (6 bases). V dropped 6 bases and J dropped 3 bases, with 14 bases sitting between them. The V gene's germline CDR1 is LNHDA and CDR2 SQIVND (reference sequence). The CDR3 has 14 amino acids.

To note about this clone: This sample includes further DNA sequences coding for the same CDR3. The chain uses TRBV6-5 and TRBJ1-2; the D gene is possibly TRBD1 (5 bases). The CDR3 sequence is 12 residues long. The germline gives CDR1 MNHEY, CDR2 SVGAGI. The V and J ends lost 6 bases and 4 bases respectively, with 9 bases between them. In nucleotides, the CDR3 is TGTGCCAGCAGGGGGCCATCCTATGGCTACACCTTC. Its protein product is CASRGPSYGYTF.

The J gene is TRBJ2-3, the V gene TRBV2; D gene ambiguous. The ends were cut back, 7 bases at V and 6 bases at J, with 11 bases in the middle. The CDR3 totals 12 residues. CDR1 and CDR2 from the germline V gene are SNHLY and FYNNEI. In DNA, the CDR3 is TGTGCCAGCACCTTCTACTCCGATACGCAGTATTTT. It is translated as CASTFYSDTQYF.

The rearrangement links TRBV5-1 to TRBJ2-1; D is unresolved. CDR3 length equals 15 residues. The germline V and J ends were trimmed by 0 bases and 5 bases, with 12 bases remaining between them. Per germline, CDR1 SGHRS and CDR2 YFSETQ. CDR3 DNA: TGCGCCAGCAGCTTGGCCGGGTCCTCGAACAATGAGCAGTTCTTC. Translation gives CASSLAGSSNNEQFF.

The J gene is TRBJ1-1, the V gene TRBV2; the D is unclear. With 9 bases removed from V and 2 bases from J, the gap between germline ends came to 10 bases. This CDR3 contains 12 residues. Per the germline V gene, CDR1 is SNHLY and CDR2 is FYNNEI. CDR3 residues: CARRNRNTEAFF. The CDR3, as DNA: TGTGCCAGGCGGAACAGAAACACTGAAGCTTTCTTT.

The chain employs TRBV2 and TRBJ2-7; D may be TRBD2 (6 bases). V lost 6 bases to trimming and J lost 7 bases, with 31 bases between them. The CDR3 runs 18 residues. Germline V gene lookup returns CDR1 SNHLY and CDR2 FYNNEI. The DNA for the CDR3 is TGTGCCAGCAGGGAATTCCTCCTGTCTAGCGCTACGCCTGGGGAGCAGTACTTC. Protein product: CASREFLLSSATPGEQYF.

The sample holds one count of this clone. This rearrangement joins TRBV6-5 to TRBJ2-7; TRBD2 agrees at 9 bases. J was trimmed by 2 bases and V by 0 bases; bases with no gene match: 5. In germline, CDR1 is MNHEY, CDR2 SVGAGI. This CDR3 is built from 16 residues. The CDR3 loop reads CASSYSLAGWPYEQYF. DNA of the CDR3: TGTGCCAGCAGTTACTCCCTAGCGGGATGGCCCTACGAGCAGTACTTC.

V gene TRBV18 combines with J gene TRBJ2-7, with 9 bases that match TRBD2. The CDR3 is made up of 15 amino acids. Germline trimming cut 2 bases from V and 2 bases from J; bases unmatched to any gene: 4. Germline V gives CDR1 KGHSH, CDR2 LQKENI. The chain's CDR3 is CASSPFAGGPYEQYF. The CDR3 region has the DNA TGTGCCAGCTCACCATTTGCGGGAGGGCCCTACGAGCAGTACTTC.

The DNA for the CDR3 is TGTGCCAGCAGTTCTAGTCAGAACACTGAAGCTTTCTTT. Its protein product is CASSSSQNTEAFF. The chain links TRBV11-2 to TRBJ1-1; D is undetermined. This CDR3 is 13 amino acids long. Germline CDR1 is SGHAT and CDR2 is FQNNGV. V was clipped by 6 bases and J by 1 base, with 9 bases between them.

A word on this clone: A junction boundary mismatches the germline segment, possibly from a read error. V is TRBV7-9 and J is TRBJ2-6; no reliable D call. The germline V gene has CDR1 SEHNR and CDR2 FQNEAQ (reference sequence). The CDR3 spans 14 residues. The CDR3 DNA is TGTGCCAGCAGCTTAGTTGCGACTCCACTTAACCCATCATTC. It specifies CASSLVATPLNPSF.

As DNA, the CDR3 is TGTGCCAGCTCACCACCGAAGGGACAGGGGAACCCGAAGGACACTGAAGCTTTCTTT. This translates into CASSPPKGQGNPKDTEAFF. This chain links TRBV18 with TRBJ1-1, with 10 nucleotides matching TRBD1. V lost 0 bases, J lost 3 bases, and 13 bases stayed unmatched. Germline values: CDR1 KGHSH, CDR2 LQKENI. The CDR3 has 19 amino acids.

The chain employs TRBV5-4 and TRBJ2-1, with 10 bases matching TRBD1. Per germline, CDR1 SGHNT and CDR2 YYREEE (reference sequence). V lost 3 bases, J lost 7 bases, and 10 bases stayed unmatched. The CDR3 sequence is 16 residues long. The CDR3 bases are TGTGCCAGCAGCTCCCTCTCGGGACAGGGGACGAATGAGCAGTTCTTC. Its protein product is CASSSLSGQGTNEQFF. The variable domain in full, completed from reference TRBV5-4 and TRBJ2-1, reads ETGVTQSPTHLIKTRGQQVTLRCSSQSGHNTVSWYQQALGQGPQFIFQYYREEENGRGNFPPRFSGLQFPNYSSELNVNALELDDSALYLCASSSLSGQGTNEQFFGPGTRLTVL.

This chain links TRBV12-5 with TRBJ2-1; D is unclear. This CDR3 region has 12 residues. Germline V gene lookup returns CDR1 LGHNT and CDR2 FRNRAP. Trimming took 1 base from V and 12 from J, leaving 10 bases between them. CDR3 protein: CASGLDLEGQFF. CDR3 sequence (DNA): TGTGCTAGTGGTTTGGACCTAGAAGGGCAGTTCTTC.

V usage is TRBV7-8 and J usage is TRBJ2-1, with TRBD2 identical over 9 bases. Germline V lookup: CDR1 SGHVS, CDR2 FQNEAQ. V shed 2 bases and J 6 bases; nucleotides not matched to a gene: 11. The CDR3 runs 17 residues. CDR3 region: CASSLWLAGASRNEQFF. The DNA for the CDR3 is TGTGCCAGCAGCTTATGGTTAGCGGGAGCCTCTCGCAATGAGCAGTTCTTC.

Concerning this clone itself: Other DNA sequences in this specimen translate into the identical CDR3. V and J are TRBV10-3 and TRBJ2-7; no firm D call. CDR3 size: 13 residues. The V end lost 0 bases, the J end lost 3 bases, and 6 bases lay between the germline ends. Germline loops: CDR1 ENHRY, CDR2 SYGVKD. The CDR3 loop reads CAISESGNYEQYF. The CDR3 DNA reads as TGTGCCATCAGTGAGTCAGGTAACTACGAGCAGTACTTC.

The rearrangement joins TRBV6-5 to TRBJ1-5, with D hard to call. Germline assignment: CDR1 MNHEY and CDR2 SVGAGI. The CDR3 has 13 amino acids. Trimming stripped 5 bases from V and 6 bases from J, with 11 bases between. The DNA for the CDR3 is TGTGCCAGCAGTCGAAAGGGTTCTCAGCCCCAGCATTTT. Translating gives CASSRKGSQPQHF.

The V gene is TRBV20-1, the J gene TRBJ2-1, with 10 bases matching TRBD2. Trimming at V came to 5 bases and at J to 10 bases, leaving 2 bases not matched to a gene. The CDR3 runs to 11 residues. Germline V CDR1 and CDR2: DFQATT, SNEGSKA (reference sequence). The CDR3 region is CSAGTSAEQFF. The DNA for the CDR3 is TGCAGTGCTGGGACTAGCGCCGAGCAGTTCTTC.

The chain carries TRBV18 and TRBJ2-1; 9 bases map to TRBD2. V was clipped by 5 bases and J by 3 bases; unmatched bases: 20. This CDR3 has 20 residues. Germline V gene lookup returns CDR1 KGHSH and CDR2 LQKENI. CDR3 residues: CASSTLPGLAGVSFYNEQFF. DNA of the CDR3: TGTGCCAGCTCAACCTTGCCCGGCTTAGCGGGAGTCTCTTTCTACAATGAGCAGTTCTTC. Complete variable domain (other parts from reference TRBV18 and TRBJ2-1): NAGVMQNPRHLVRRRGQEARLRCSPMKGHSHVYWYRQLPEEGLKFMVYLQKENIIDESGMPKERFSAEFPKEGPSILRIQQVVRGDSAAYFCASSTLPGLAGVSFYNEQFFGPGTRLTVL.

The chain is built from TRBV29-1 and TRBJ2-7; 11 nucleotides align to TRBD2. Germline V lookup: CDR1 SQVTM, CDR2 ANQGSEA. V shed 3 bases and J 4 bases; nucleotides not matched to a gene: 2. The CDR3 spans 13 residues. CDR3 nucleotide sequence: TGCAGCGTTGAGGCTAGCGGGAGGTACGAGCAGTACTTC. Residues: CSVEASGRYEQYF.